A single T cell receptor beta chain is shown here with its context. Authors' data handling: Reference gene primer amplification gave nucleated cell count estimates. TCRdb keeps only in-frame clones here, not all; method: immunoSEQ multiplex PCR. V and J calls and clone size are given by that table; D and trimming were obtained from the DNA. This table has fewer than 200,000 clones, approximately 80% appearing once. This sample is drawn from a study of blood T cell repertoires in COVID-19. Study-level background: The origin of the acute and convalescent COVID-19 samples was the United States, Italy and Spain. PBMCs, B-cell-depleted T cells, or T cells were the source of the cDNA or gDNA that made up the material.

This sequence was found in a woman of 80 years or more with acute or convalescent COVID-19. What was sequenced was peripheral blood.

CDR3 sequence (DNA): TGCGCCAGCAGCCGGGGACAGGGTACGCAAGAGACCCAGTACTTC. This translates into CASSRGQGTQETQYF. V is TRBV4-1 and J is TRBJ2-5, with 9 bases identical to TRBD1. Germline V CDR1 and CDR2: MGHRA, YSYEKL. V shed 4 bases and J 2 bases; nucleotides not matched to a gene: 5. The CDR3 is 15 amino acids.